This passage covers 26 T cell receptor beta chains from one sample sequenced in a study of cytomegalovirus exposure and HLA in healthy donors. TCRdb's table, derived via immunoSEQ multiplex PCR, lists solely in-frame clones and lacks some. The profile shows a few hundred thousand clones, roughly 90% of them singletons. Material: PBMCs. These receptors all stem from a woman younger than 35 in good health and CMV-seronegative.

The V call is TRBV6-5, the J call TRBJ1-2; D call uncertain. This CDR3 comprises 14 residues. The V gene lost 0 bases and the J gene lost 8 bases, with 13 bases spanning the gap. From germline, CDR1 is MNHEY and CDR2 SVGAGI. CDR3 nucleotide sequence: TGTGCCAGCAGTTACTCGGGTCGGGATTTGGGCTACACCTTC. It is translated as CASSYSGRDLGYTF.

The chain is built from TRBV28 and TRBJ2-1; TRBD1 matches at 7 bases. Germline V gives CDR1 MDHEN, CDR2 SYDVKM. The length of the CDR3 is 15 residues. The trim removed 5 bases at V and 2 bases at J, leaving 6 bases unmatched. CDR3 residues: CASSTKQGAYNEQFF. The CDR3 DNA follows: TGTGCCAGCAGTACTAAGCAGGGGGCCTACAATGAGCAGTTCTTC.

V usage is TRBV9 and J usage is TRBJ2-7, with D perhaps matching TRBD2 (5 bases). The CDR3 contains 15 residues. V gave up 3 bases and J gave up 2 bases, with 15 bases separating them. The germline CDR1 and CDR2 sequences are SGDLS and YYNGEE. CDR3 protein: CASSAEWERTYEQYF. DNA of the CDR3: TGTGCCAGCAGCGCCGAGTGGGAGCGCACCTACGAGCAGTACTTC.

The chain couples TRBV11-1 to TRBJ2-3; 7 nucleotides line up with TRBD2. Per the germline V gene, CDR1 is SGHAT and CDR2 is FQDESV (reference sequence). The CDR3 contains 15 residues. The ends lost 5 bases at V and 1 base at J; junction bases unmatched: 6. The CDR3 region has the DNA TGTGCCAGCAGCCGTGGGCTAGCGGGCACAGATACGCAGTATTTT. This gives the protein CASSRGLAGTDTQYF.

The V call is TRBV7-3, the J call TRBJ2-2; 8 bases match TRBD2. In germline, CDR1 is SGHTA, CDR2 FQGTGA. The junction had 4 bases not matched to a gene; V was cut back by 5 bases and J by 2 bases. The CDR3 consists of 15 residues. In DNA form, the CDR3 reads TGTGCCAGCAGCACCACTAGCGGAAACACCGGGGAGCTGTTTTTT. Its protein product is CASSTTSGNTGELFF.

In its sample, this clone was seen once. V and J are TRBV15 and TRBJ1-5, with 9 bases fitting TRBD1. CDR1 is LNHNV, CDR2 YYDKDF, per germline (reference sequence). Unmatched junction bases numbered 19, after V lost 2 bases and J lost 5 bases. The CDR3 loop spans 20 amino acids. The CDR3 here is CATSRTTLQGAISFYQPQHF. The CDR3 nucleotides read TGTGCCACCAGCAGAACAACACTACAGGGGGCTATTTCATTCTATCAGCCCCAGCATTTT.

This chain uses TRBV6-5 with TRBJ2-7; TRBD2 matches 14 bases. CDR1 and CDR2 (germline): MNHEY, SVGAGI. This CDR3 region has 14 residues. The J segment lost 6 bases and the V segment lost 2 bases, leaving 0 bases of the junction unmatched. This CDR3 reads CASSYGTSGSEQYF. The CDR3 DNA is TGTGCCAGCAGTTACGGGACTAGCGGGAGCGAGCAGTACTTC.

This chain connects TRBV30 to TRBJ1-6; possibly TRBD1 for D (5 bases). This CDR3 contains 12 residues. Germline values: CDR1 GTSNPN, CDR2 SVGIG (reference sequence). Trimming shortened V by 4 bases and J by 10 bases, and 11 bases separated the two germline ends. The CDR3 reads CAWTRVGSPLHF. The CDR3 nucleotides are TGTGCCTGGACCAGGGTGGGCTCACCCCTCCACTTT.

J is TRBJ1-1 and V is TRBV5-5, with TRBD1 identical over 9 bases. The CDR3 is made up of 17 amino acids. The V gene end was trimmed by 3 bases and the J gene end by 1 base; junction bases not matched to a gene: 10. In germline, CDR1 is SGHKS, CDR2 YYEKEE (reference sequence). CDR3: CASSYRDRVWPNTEAFF. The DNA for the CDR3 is TGTGCCAGCAGCTACCGGGACAGGGTTTGGCCGAACACTGAAGCTTTCTTT.

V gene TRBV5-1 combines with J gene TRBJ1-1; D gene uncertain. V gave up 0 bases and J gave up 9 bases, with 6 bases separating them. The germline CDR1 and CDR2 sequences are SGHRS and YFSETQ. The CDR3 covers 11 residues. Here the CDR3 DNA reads TGCGCCAGCAGCTTGGATTCTAAAGCTTTCTTT. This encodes CASSLDSKAFF.

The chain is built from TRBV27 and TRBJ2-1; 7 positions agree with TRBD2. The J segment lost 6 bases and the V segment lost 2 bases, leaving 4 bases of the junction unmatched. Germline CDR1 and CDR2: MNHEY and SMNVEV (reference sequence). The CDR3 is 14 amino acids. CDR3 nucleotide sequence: TGTGCCAGCAGTTTAATGGGGGGGGGCAATGAGCAGTTCTTC. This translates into CASSLMGGGNEQFF.

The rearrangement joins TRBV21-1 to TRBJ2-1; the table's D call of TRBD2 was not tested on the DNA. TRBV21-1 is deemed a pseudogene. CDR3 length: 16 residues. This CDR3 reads CASSKARGPRNNEQFF. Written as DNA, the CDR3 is TGTGCCAGCAGCAAAGCCCGAGGTCCCAGAAACAATGAGCAGTTCTTC.

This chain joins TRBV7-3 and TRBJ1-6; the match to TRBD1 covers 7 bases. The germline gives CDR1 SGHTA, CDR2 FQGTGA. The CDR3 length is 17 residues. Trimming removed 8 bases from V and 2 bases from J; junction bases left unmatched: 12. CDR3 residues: CASCSRGLLPYNSPLHF. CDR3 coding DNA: TGTGCCAGCTGCTCAAGGGGGCTTCTCCCCTATAATTCACCCCTCCACTTT.

Here the CDR3 reads CASSLKRQGVSNQPQHF. Here the CDR3 DNA reads TGTGCCAGCAGCTTAAAGAGACAGGGAGTGAGCAATCAGCCCCAGCATTTT. The V call is TRBV7-8, the J call TRBJ1-5, with TRBD1 matching over 7 bases. V lost 2 bases to trimming and J lost 1 base; unmatched junction nucleotides: 8. The germline V gene has CDR1 SGHVS and CDR2 FQNEAQ. The CDR3 has 17 residues.

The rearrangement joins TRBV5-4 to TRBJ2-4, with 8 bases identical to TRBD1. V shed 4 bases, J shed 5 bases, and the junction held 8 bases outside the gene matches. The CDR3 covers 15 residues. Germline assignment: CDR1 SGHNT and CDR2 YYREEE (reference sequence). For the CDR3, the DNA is TGTGCCAGCAGCAGGGCAGGGGGCTGGCAAAACATTCAGTACTTC. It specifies CASSRAGGWQNIQYF.

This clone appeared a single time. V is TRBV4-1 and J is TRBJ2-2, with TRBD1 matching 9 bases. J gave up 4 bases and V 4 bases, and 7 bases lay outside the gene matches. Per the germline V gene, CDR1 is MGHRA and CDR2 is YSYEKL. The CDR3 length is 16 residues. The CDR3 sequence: CASSLRQGVSTGELFF. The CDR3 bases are TGCGCCAGCAGCCTCCGACAGGGGGTTTCCACCGGGGAGCTGTTTTTT.

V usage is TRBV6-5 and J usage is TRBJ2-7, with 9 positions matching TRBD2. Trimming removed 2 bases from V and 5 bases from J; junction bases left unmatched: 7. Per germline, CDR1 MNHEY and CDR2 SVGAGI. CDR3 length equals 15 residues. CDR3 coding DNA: TGTGCCAGCAGTTACCCGGGACTAGCATTCGACGAGCAGTACTTC. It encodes CASSYPGLAFDEQYF.

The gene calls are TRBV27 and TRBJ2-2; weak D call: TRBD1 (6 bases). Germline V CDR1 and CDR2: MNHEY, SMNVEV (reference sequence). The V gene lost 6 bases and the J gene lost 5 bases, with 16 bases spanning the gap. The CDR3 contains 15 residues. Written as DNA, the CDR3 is TGTGCCAGCAGACCTGCCAGGGGCTATACCGGGGAGCTGTTTTTT. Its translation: CASRPARGYTGELFF.

Here the CDR3 DNA reads TGCGCCAGCAGCCCTTCCCTAGTGGAGCAGTACTTC. Protein product: CASSPSLVEQYF. The gene calls are TRBV5-1 and TRBJ2-7; no definite D call. The V gene's germline CDR1 is SGHRS and CDR2 YFSETQ. The ends were cut back, 4 bases at V and 7 bases at J, with 12 bases in the middle. The CDR3 extends over 12 amino acids.

CDR3 in amino acids: CASSILAGGITDTQYF. Written as DNA, the CDR3 is TGTGCCAGCAGCATATTAGCGGGAGGGATCACAGATACGCAGTATTTT. The chain has TRBV5-4 and TRBJ2-3; 11 nucleotides agree with TRBD2. Germline CDR1 is SGHNT and CDR2 is YYREEE (reference sequence). Germline trimming cut 4 bases from V and 2 bases from J; bases unmatched to any gene: 6. CDR3 length equals 16 residues.

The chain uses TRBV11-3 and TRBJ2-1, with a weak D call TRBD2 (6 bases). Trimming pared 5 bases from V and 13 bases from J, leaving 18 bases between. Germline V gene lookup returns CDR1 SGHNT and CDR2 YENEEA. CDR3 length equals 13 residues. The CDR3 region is CASSGGRWREQFF. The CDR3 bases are TGTGCCAGCAGCGGGGGGAGATGGCGGGAACAGTTCTTC. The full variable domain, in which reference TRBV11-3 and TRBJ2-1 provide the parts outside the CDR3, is EAGVVQSPRYKIIEKKQPVAFWCNPISGHNTLYWYLQNLGQGPELLIRYENEEAVDDSQLPKDRFSAERLKGVDSTLKIQPAELGDSAVYLCASSGGRWREQFFGPGTRLTVL.

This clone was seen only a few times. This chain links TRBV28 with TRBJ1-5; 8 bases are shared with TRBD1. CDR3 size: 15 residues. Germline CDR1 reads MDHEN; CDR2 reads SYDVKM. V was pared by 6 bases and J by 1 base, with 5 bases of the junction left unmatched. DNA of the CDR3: TGTGCCAGCAGAATGGACAGGGCCAGCAATCAGCCCCAGCATTTT. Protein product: CASRMDRASNQPQHF.

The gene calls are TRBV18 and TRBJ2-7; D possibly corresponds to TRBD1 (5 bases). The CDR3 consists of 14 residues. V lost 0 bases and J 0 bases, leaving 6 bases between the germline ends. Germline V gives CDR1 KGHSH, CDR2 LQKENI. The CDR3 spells CASSPPGASYEQYF. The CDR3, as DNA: TGTGCCAGCTCACCACCTGGGGCCTCCTACGAGCAGTACTTC.

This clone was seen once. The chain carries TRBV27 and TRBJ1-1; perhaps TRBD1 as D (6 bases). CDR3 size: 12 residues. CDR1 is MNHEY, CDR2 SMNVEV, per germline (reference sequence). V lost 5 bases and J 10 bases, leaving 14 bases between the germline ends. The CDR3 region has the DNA TGTGCCAGCAGTACCCTACAGGGACGAGCTTTCTTT. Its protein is CASSTLQGRAFF.

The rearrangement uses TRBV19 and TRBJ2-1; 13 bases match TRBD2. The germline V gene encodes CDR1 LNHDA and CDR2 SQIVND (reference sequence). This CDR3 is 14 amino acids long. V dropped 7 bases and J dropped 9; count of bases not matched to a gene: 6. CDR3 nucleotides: TGTGCCAGTAATCGGGGACTAGCGGGATCTGAGCAGTTCTTC. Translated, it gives CASNRGLAGSEQFF.

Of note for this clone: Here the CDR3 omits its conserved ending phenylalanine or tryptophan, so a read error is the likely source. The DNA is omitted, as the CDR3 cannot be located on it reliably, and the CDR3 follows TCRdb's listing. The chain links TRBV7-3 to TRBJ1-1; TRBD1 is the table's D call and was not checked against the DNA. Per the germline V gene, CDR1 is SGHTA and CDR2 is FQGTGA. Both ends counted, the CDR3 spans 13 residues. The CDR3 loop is CASSLTVGTGLPG.